These 12 T cell receptor beta chains came from one sample sequenced in a study of blood T cell repertoires in COVID-19. The table came from immunoSEQ multiplex PCR; TCRdb's copy has only in-frame clones and leaves some out. The sample holds roughly 310,000 clones, roughly 90% seen once. Sequencing input: peripheral blood. The receptors were sampled from a woman between 45 and 60 years old with active or convalescent COVID-19.

The chain is built from TRBV2 and TRBJ2-2, with TRBD1 identical over 8 bases. The CDR3 contains 12 residues. V trimming: 5 bases; J trimming: 7 bases; junction bases outside the gene matches: 0. CDR1 and CDR2 from the germline V gene are SNHLY and FYNNEI. This chain's CDR3 is CASSTGGGELFF. The CDR3 DNA is TGTGCCAGCAGTACAGGGGGCGGGGAGCTGTTTTTT.

The chain uses TRBV10-1 and TRBJ2-7; 10 bases match TRBD1. Germline V gene lookup returns CDR1 WNHNN and CDR2 SYGVQD (reference sequence). The CDR3 runs 19 residues. V dropped 10 bases and J dropped 0; count of bases not matched to a gene: 21. DNA for the CDR3: TGCGCCAACTCGCTATCCTTGACAGGGGGCGCCCCCTACTCCTACGAGCAGTACTTC. Its protein is CANSLSLTGGAPYSYEQYF.

V gene TRBV18 combines with J gene TRBJ1-1, with TRBD1 matching 9 bases. With 5 bases clipped from V and 1 base from J, the junction kept 11 bases outside the gene matches. CDR3 length: 17 residues. CDR1 is KGHSH and CDR2 is LQKENI in the germline V gene. CDR3 bases: TGTGCCAGCTCATCAGTCTCACAGGGGGCGGGGAACACTGAAGCTTTCTTT. Its translation is CASSSVSQGAGNTEAFF. Full variable domain (outside the CDR3, taken from reference TRBV18 and TRBJ1-1): NAGVMQNPRHLVRRRGQEARLRCSPMKGHSHVYWYRQLPEEGLKFMVYLQKENIIDESGMPKERFSAEFPKEGPSILRIQQVVRGDSAAYFCASSSVSQGAGNTEAFFGQGTRLTVV.

The chain is built from TRBV6-5 and TRBJ2-3, with 8 positions matching TRBD2. Per germline, CDR1 MNHEY and CDR2 SVGAGI. J was trimmed by 0 bases and V by 3 bases; bases with no gene match: 5. The CDR3 sequence is 16 residues long. The CDR3 nucleotides read TGTGCCAGCAGTTATACCCTAGCGGGCAGCACAGATACGCAGTATTTT. Translated: CASSYTLAGSTDTQYF.

CDR3 loop: CASSPRHRGESPLHF. CDR3 DNA: TGTGCCAGCTCACCACGTCACAGGGGAGAATCACCCCTCCACTTT. J is TRBJ1-6 and V is TRBV18, with 7 bases aligning to TRBD1. The germline CDR1 and CDR2 sequences are KGHSH and LQKENI. Germline trimming cut 1 base from V and 10 bases from J; bases unmatched to any gene: 7. The CDR3 has 15 amino acids.

This CDR3 reads CSVAYGTGAVAGEKLFF. The CDR3 region has the DNA TGCAGCGTTGCCTACGGGACAGGGGCGGTTGCTGGTGAAAAACTGTTTTTT. The gene calls are TRBV29-1 and TRBJ1-4; 10 bases are shared with TRBD1. CDR3 length equals 17 residues. From germline, CDR1 is SQVTM and CDR2 ANQGSEA. After removal of 4 bases from V and 7 bases from J, the junction contained 15 bases not matched to a gene.

Regarding this clone: One end of the junction does not line up with germline, which may come from a read error. V is TRBV7-7 and J is TRBJ2-5; 8 bases match TRBD2. Germline-derived CDR1 and CDR2 are SSHAT and FNYEAQ (reference sequence). This CDR3 spans 16 amino acids. The CDR3 region has the DNA TGTGCTAGCAGCTTAGCGGCGCGGGGGGCCCAAGAGACCCAGTACTTC. Amino acids: CASSLAARGAQETQYF. The full variable domain, in which reference TRBV7-7 and TRBJ2-5 provide the parts outside the CDR3, is GAGVSQSPRYKVTKRGQDVTLRCDPISSHATLYWYQQALGQGPEFLTYFNYEAQPDKSGLPSDRFSAERPEGSISTLTIQRTEQRDSAMYRCASSLAARGAQETQYFGPGTRLLVL.

The chain employs TRBV5-1 and TRBJ2-1; maybe TRBD2 (5 bases). CDR3 length: 11 amino acids. Trimming removed 5 bases at V and 10 bases at J, with 10 bases between. In germline, CDR1 is SGHRS, CDR2 YFSETQ. The CDR3 nucleotides are TGCGCCAGCAGGGGAGAAGGGGAGCAGTTCTTC. Translated: CASRGEGEQFF. The whole variable domain, remainder taken from reference TRBV5-1 and TRBJ2-1, is KAGVTQTPRYLIKTRGQQVTLSCSPISGHRSVSWYQQTPGQGLQFLFEYFSETQRNKGNFPGRFSGRQFSNSRSEMNVSTLELGDSALYLCASRGEGEQFFGPGTRLTVL.

The rearrangement joins TRBV4-2 to TRBJ2-3; TRBD2 might be the D (5 bases). Germline V lookup: CDR1 LGHNA, CDR2 YNFKEQ. V gave up 2 bases and J gave up 5 bases, with 8 bases separating them. The CDR3 runs to 13 residues. CDR3 in DNA: TGTGCCAGCAGCCAACTACGGGGAGATACGCAGTATTTT. Its protein is CASSQLRGDTQYF.

J is TRBJ1-1 and V is TRBV18; the D is unclear. CDR1 and CDR2 from the germline V gene are KGHSH and LQKENI. Trimming shortened V by 3 bases and J by 3 bases, and 11 bases separated the two germline ends. This CDR3 contains 14 residues. The CDR3 nucleotides read TGTGCCAGCTCACCCACAGTTGGTGACACTGAAGCTTTCTTT. Protein product: CASSPTVGDTEAFF.

V is TRBV10-3 and J is TRBJ1-5; D is ambiguous. This CDR3 has 16 residues. Looked up from germline, CDR1 is ENHRY and CDR2 is SYGVKD. With 4 bases removed from V and 0 bases from J, the gap between germline ends came to 13 bases. CDR3 nucleotides: TGTGCCATCAGTGGAAGTGGTCGCGATAGCAATCAGCCCCAGCATTTT. This codes for CAISGSGRDSNQPQHF.

This chain connects TRBV2 to TRBJ1-1; D gene uncertain. This CDR3 comprises 14 residues. V lost 2 bases and J lost 3, with 10 bases in between. Per the germline V gene, CDR1 is SNHLY and CDR2 is FYNNEI. The CDR3 DNA reads TGTGCCAGCAGTGAATTCAACAGTTACACTGAAGCTTTCTTT. This codes for CASSEFNSYTEAFF.